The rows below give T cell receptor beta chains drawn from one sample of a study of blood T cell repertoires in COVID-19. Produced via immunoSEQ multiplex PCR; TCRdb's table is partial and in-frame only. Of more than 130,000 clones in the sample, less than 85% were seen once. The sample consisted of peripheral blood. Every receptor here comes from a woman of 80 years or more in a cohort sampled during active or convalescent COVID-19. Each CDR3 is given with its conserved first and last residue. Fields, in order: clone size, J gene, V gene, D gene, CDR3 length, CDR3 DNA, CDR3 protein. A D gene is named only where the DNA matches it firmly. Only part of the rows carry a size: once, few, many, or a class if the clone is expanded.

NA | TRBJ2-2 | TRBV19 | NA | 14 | TGTGCCAGTAGTATAGGGGGCGCGATCGGGGAGCTGTTTTTT | CASSIGGAIGELFF
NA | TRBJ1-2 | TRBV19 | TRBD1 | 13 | TGTGCCAGTAGTCTCCAGGGGGAATATGGCTACACCTTC | CASSLQGEYGYTF
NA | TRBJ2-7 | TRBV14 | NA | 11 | TGTGCCAGCAGCCAATTCAACGAGCAGTACTTC | CASSQFNEQYF
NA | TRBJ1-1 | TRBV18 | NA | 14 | TGTGCCAGCTCACCACCGGGCAGGGGCACTGAAGCTTTCTTT | CASSPPGRGTEAFF
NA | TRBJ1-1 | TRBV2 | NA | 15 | TGTGCCAGCAGGGACCACGGGGACAAGAATACTGAAGCTTTCTTT | CASRDHGDKNTEAFF
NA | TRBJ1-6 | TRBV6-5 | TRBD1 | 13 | TGTGCCAGCAGACGACAGGGCCAATCACCCCTCCACTTT | CASRRQGQSPLHF
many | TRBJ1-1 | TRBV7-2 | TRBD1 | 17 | TGTGCCAGCAGCGCCAGACAGGGGGCCCTCATGAACACTGAAGCTTTCTTT | CASSARQGALMNTEAFF
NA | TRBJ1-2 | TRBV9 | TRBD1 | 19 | TGTGCCAGCAGCGACCCCCACGGGAGGGGGCTCGATGTTAACTATGGCTACACCTTC | CASSDPHGRGLDVNYGYTF
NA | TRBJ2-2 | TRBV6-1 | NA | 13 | TGTGCCAGCAGTGATCACAGGGTGGGGGAGCTGTTTTTT | CASSDHRVGELFF
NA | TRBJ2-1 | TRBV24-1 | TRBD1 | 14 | TGTGCCACCCCACCGGGACAGTTTTCCAATGAGCAGTTCTTC | CATPPGQFSNEQFF
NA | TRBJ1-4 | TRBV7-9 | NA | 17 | TGTGCCAGCAGCTTACGTGACAGCTCCTTAAGGGGGGAAAAACTGTTTTTT | CASSLRDSSLRGEKLFF
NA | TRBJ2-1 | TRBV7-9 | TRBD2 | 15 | TGTGCCAGCAGCGTGGATGGCGGGGGGGCCAGGGAGCAGTTCTTC | CASSVDGGGAREQFF
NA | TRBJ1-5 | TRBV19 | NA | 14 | TGTGCCAGTAATGCGGGGGGTTACAATCAGCCCCAGCATTTT | CASNAGGYNQPQHF
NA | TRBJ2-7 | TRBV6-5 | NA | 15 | TGTGCCAGCAGTCCGAACATCCGCCCCTTTTTTAAGCAGTACTTC | CASSPNIRPFFKQYF
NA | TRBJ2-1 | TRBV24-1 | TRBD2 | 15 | TGTGCCACCAGTGAGAGCGGGGGGGATTACAATGAGCAGTTCTTC | CATSESGGDYNEQFF
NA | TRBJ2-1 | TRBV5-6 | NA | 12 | TGTGCCAGCAGCTCGACCGGGGGAGAGCAGTTCTTC | CASSSTGGEQFF
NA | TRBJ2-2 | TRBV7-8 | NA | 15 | TGTGCCAGCAGATCGGACAGCGCGAACACCGGGGAGCTGTTTTTT | CASRSDSANTGELFF
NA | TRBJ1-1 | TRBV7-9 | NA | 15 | TGTGCCAGCAGCTTAGGAGGGACACTGAACACTGAAGCTTTCTTT | CASSLGGTLNTEAFF
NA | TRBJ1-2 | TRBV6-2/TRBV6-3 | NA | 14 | TGTGCCAGCAGTTGGGGGCTCACGAGAGATGGCTACACCTTC | CASSWGLTRDGYTF
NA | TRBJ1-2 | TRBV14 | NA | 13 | TGTGCCAGCAGCCGGACTCTTAACGGCGGCTACACCTTC | CASSRTLNGGYTF
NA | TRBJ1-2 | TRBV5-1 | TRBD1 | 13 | TGCGCCAGCAGCTTAACAGGGGCGCTCGGCTACACCTTC | CASSLTGALGYTF
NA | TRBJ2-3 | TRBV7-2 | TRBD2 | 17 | TGTGCCAGCAGCTCCCATACACTAGCGGGGGGGGCAGATACGCAGTATTTT | CASSSHTLAGGADTQYF
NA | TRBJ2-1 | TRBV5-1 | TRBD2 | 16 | TGCGCCAGCAGCAACGGACTAGCGCCTTCCTACAATGAGCAGTTCTTC | CASSNGLAPSYNEQFF
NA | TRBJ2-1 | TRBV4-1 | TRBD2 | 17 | TGCGCCAGCAGCCAAGTTGGACTAGCGGGGACTAACAATGAGCAGTTCTTC | CASSQVGLAGTNNEQFF
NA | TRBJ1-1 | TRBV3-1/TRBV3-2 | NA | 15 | TGTGCCAGCAGCCAAGGGGGAGGGGTCCGGGCTGAAGCTTTCTTT | CASSQGGGVRAEAFF
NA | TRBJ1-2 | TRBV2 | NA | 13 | TGTGCCAGCAGTGAGGGTGGGGCTTGGGGCTACACCTTC | CASSEGGAWGYTF
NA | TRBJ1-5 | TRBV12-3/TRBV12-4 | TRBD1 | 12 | TGTGCGGACAGGGAGATTAGTCAGCCCCAGCATTTT | CADREISQPQHF
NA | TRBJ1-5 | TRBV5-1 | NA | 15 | TGCGCCAGCAGTTATGACAGGAATCGCAATCAGCCCCAGCATTTT | CASSYDRNRNQPQHF
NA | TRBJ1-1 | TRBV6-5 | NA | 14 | TGTGCCAGCAGTTACTCTAGACAGATAACCGAAGCTTTCTTT | CASSYSRQITEAFF
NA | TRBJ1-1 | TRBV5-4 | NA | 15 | TGTGCCAGCAGCCTTGCGGGGATGCGGAACACTGAAGCTTTCTTT | CASSLAGMRNTEAFF
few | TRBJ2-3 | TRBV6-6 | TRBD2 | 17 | TGTGCCAGCAGTCTAGACGGACTAGCGGCTAGCACAGATACGCAGTATTTT | CASSLDGLAASTDTQYF
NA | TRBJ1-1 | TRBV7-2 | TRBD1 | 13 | TGTGCCAGCAGCCTCCGACAGGGCCTGGGCGCTTTCTTT | CASSLRQGLGAFF
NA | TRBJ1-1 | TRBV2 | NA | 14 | TGTGCCAGCATGAGGTCCCTGGGGGGCACTGAAGCTTTCTTT | CASMRSLGGTEAFF
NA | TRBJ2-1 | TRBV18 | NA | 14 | TGTGCCAGCTCACCGGGACTGTCCTACAATGAGCAGTTCTTC | CASSPGLSYNEQFF
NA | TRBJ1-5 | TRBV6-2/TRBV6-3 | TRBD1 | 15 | TGTGCCAGCAGTCGGGACAGCCCTAGCAATCAGCCCCAGCATTTT | CASSRDSPSNQPQHF
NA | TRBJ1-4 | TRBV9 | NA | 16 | TGTGCCAGCAGCCCTCAACCCCTTCAGGGTATAAGTGAACTGTTTTTT | CASSPQPLQGISELFF
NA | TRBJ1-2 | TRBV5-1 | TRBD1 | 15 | TGCGCCAGCGGATCTCCGGGACAGGGGGCACGAGGCTACACCTTC | CASGSPGQGARGYTF
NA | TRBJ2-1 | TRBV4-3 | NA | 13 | TGCGCCAGCAGCCAAGATGAGGCTAGCAAGCAGTTCTTC | CASSQDEASKQFF
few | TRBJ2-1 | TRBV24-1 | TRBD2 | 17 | TGTGCCACCAGTGATGCCGACCTAGCGGGGGGCAGGAATGAGCAGTTCTTC | CATSDADLAGGRNEQFF
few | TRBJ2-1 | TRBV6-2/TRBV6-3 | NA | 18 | TGTGCCAGCAGTTACTCGACTATTCCTGGGGGCCAACGGGATGAGCAGTTCTTC | CASSYSTIPGGQRDEQFF